The clone carrying this TCR beta chain was found many times. One entry per CDR3 protein, called by TCRdb with MiXCR from the 5' RACE reads. Seen here are more than 90,000 distinct CDR3 sequences, approximately 13% observed once, and the top ten hold around 2.4%. This entry comes from a study of early T cells in non-severe SARS-CoV-2 infection. About the research overall: Sequencing of unsorted whole blood was done on bulk RNA, leaving chains unpaired.

Trimming cost V 0 bases and J 0 bases, with 15 bases left between them. Germline CDR1 and CDR2: KGHSH and LQKENI. The CDR3 totals 18 residues. The sequencing input was whole blood. This chain joins TRBV18 and TRBJ2-1; D gene uncertain. The sequence was collected from an adult who was a healthcare worker with PCR-confirmed SARS-CoV-2 infection or an uninfected control (not recorded which). The DNA of the CDR3 is TGTGCCAGCTCACCACCCGACACATTCCTCTACTCCTACAATGAGCAGTTCTTC. Its protein product is CASSPPDTFLYSYNEQFF.